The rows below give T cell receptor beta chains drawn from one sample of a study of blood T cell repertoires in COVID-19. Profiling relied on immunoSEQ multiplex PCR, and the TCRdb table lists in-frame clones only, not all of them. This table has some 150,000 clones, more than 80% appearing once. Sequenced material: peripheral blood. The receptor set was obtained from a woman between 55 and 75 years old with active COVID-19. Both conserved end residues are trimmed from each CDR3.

cdr3_aa: ASSTWRVGGYEQY
j_call: TRBJ2-7
v_call: TRBV28

cdr3_aa: ASSPLAGKGAF
j_call: TRBJ1-1
v_call: TRBV3-1/TRBV3-2

cdr3_aa: ASRPRTGSFSYNEQF
j_call: TRBJ2-1
v_call: TRBV19

cdr3_aa: ASSSGLYNEQF
j_call: TRBJ2-1
v_call: TRBV7-8

cdr3_aa: ASSLGNENGYT
j_call: TRBJ1-2
v_call: TRBV7-8

cdr3_aa: ASSQTGVRTNNEQF
j_call: TRBJ2-1
v_call: TRBV6-2/TRBV6-3

cdr3_aa: ASSKQGALREKLF
j_call: TRBJ1-4
v_call: TRBV7-2

cdr3_aa: ASSQRAGVVDTQY
j_call: TRBJ2-3
v_call: TRBV3-1/TRBV3-2

cdr3_aa: ASSSPTSAYNEQF
j_call: TRBJ2-1
v_call: TRBV28

cdr3_aa: ASSSAETQY
j_call: TRBJ2-5
v_call: TRBV6-6

cdr3_aa: ASSPGWTGGNYEQY
j_call: TRBJ2-7
v_call: TRBV5-4

cdr3_aa: ASSQVGSWEPYEQY
j_call: TRBJ2-7
v_call: TRBV4-2

cdr3_aa: ASSQENGYEQY
j_call: TRBJ2-7
v_call: TRBV4-1

cdr3_aa: ASSQAQGLAGLSSYEQY
j_call: TRBJ2-7
v_call: TRBV4-2

cdr3_aa: ASSGHRLQYGYT
j_call: TRBJ1-2
v_call: TRBV25-1

cdr3_aa: ASSFGGSYNSPLH
j_call: TRBJ1-6
v_call: TRBV7-2

cdr3_aa: ASSPSFPTDTQY
j_call: TRBJ2-3
v_call: TRBV9

cdr3_aa: SVEGDSGQF
j_call: TRBJ2-1
v_call: TRBV29-1

cdr3_aa: ASSLQGGRGSDTQY
j_call: TRBJ2-3
v_call: TRBV7-3

cdr3_aa: ASQDRGGYEQY
j_call: TRBJ2-7
v_call: TRBV28

cdr3_aa: ASSRSGSTEQF
j_call: TRBJ2-1
v_call: TRBV6-2/TRBV6-3

cdr3_aa: SVGTVSNQPQH
j_call: TRBJ1-5
v_call: TRBV29-1

cdr3_aa: ASNRVLGPGELF
j_call: TRBJ2-2
v_call: TRBV19

cdr3_aa: ASSLAGTGYNTQY
j_call: TRBJ2-3
v_call: TRBV28

cdr3_aa: ASSRKGLVGNEQF
j_call: TRBJ2-1
v_call: TRBV25-1

cdr3_aa: ASSSLREMSQPQH
j_call: TRBJ1-5
v_call: TRBV28

cdr3_aa: ASSTGTGGAGANVLT
j_call: TRBJ2-6
v_call: TRBV19

cdr3_aa: ASSSRGLAGGDEQF
j_call: TRBJ2-1
v_call: TRBV5-6

cdr3_aa: ASSNASNLSSSTDTQY
j_call: TRBJ2-3
v_call: TRBV21-1

cdr3_aa: ASSLFLLTDTQY
j_call: TRBJ2-3
v_call: TRBV5-6

cdr3_aa: ASRYRGELF
j_call: TRBJ2-2
v_call: TRBV28